Described below is a single T cell receptor beta chain sequence and its context. This specimen belongs to a study of TIL therapy for anti-PD-1-resistant metastatic lung cancer. Regarding time point: pre-treatment sample, taken before nivolumab and TIL therapy. Tumor tissue came from excised metastases, mostly pleural nodules or supraclavicular lymph nodes. Germline values: CDR1 SGHRS, CDR2 YFSETQ. Trimming took off 2 bases at V and 6 bases at J, with 11 bases between the two ends. CDR3 length: 13 residues. Sequencing used immunoSEQ v3. The table came from immunoSEQ multiplex PCR; TCRdb's copy has only in-frame clones and leaves some out. The sample holds some 13,000 clones; about 70% are singletons and the top ten take roughly 9%.

The chain employs TRBV5-1 and TRBJ1-1; D not certain. The source was tumor tissue, collected at baseline. This receptor was obtained from a woman aged 30-79 years with non-small cell lung cancer. CDR3 amino acids: CASSLILGAEAFF. CDR3 sequence (DNA): TGCGCCAGCAGCTTAATTTTGGGCGCTGAAGCTTTCTTT.